This record covers a single TCR beta chain. These data originate in a study of shared T cell receptors in the human thymus. Here immunoSEQ multiplex PCR was the method, and the copy in TCRdb shows in-frame clones only, minus some. Of roughly 710,000 clones listed, 70% to 90% were seen once; the top ten hold around 0.0099%. This same sample was also part of a study on human thymus T cells. As that report states: Obtained as resections during corrective heart surgery, the thymus tissue was then studied. Thymic and blood repertoires appeared to carry a bias in their V and J gene usage. Unrelated individuals were reported by related research to share highly overlapping thymic repertoires.

The sample comprised thymocytes. The TCR was taken from a girl less than two years old with a congenital heart defect.

CDR3 protein: CASSGMDRADTEAFF. CDR3 bases: TGTGCCAGCAGCGGAATGGACAGGGCGGACACTGAAGCTTTCTTT. V is TRBV5-5 and J is TRBJ1-1; 8 bases are shared with TRBD1. Germline V gene sequence: CDR1 SGHKS, CDR2 YYEKEE (reference sequence). V was pared by 4 bases and J by 3 bases, with 8 bases of the junction left unmatched. This CDR3 is built from 15 residues.